This paragraph reports one T cell receptor (beta chain). Its antigen remains unidentified. It has no much larger one-base neighbor in the sample; base qualities were not kept. The data were obtained in a study of regulatory T cells in long-lasting Graves disease (dated by TCRdb to the early 2020s). Turning to the overall study: To count as having persistent Graves' disease, a patient had to have received antithyroid drug treatment for over 5 years with TSH receptor autoantibodies remaining persistently positive. In the clinical cohort, patients with persistent Graves' disease had used antithyroid drugs for an average of around ten years. The study was registered as a clinical trial and conducted in China. Persistent Graves' disease patients were compared with newly diagnosed Graves' disease patients by peripheral blood TCR sequencing and RNA sequencing. TCR sequencing covered some 13 persistent and some 20 newly diagnosed Graves' disease patients, around 35 samples in total. General findings and caveats noted by the study authors: The authors noted that the small sample size was a limitation that may lower accuracy. Sequencing and analysis were restricted to the TCR beta chain. Compared with newly diagnosed patients, persistent Graves' disease patients had lower TCR Shannon entropy and fewer highly expanded clones, which suggests clonal expansion. A larger number of public clonotypes was shared among persistent patients (around 2,700) than among newly diagnosed patients (approximately 1,000). The study examined only peripheral blood because the primary lesion, thyroid tissue, could not be accessed. Persistent disease showed preferential use of TRBV28, TRBJ1-2 and TRBJ2-5, whereas newly diagnosed disease favored TRBV20-1 and TRBJ2-1.

Libraries were made using multiplex PCR. These reads were obtained on an Illumina HiSeq 4000. iRepertoire HTBI primers and Arm-PCR amplification of CDR3 regions were used to construct TCR beta libraries. Before sequencing, the PCR products underwent gel purification. The published analysis was carried out like this. A total of 62 TRBV and 14 TRBJ segments were identified across samples and were used for gene usage analysis of CDR3 amino acid clonotypes. Filtered high-quality paired reads were merged into contigs using COPE and FqMerger. Contigs were aligned with BLAST to IMGT TRBV, TRBD and TRBJ reference genes, and CDR3 was defined per IMGT. Any clonotype with a frequency above 0.1% was counted as a highly expanded clone. Shannon entropy was used to measure repertoire diversity, and the Gini coefficient was used to measure V-J evenness. Public clonotypes were defined as clonotypes shared by more than one individual. In-frame beta chains were kept once TCRdb had trimmed the public reads at Q25 with fastp and called clones with MiXCR. Each record represents a unique CDR3 protein, reported with the most common genes and DNA among its rows. TCRdb, not the authors, supplied the V and J calls. Present in this sample are 600,000 to 850,000 distinct CDR3 sequences, about 30% of which were seen just once. The ten biggest clones cover roughly 46% of the sample.

This specimen's time point label, per the study, means: persistent/refractory GD, antithyroid drugs over 5 years with positive TRAb. For both TCR sequencing and RNA sequencing, RNA was extracted from PBMCs using TRIzol. The diagnosis of Graves' disease was made according to American Thyroid Association guidelines. Patients were recruited from an endocrinology department in Xi'an, China. Each patient gave about 10 milliliters of peripheral blood, collected in an EDTA anticoagulant tube. Ficoll Paque Plus density gradient separation was used to isolate PBMCs, and no further T cell sorting was performed. RNA quality was checked with an Agilent 2100 Bioanalyzer and agarose gel, and concentration with a NanoDrop 2000. V is cut back by 5 bases and J by 7 bases, with 9 bases in the junction unmatched. Including cysteine and phenylalanine, the CDR3 has 15 amino acids. The sequence is cut down to CDR3 DNA, 45 bases in frame from base 1.

The TCR originated in a female donor with Graves disease. This receptor chain uses TRBV12-3 or TRBV12-4 and TRBJ2-4; 9 bases in the middle match TRBD1. The sample here was peripheral blood mononuclear cells (PBMCs), taken when the disease was refractory, from a patient treated with antithyroid drugs. The nucleotides read TGTGCCAGCAGTCTCCGGACAGGGGACGCGAACATTCAGTACTTC. This sequence encodes CASSLRTGDANIQYF.